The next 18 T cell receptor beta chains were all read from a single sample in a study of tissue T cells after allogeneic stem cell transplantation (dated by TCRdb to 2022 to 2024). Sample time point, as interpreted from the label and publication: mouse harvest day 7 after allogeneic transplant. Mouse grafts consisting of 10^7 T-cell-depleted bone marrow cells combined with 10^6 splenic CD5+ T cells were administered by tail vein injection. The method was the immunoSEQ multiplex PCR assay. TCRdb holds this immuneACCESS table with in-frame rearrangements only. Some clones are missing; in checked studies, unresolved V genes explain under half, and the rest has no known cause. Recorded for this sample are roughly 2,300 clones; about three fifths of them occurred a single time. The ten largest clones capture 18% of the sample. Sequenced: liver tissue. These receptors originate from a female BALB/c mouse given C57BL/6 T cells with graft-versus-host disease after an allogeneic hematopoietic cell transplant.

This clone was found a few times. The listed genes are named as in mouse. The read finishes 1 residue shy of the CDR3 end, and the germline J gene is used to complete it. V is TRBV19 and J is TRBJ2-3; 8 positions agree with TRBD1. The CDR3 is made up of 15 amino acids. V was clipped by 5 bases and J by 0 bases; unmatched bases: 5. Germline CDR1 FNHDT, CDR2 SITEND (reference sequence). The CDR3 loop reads CASRRTGRSAETLYF. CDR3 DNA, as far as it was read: TGTGCCAGCAGGAGGACAGGGAGGAGTGCAGAAACGCTGTAT.

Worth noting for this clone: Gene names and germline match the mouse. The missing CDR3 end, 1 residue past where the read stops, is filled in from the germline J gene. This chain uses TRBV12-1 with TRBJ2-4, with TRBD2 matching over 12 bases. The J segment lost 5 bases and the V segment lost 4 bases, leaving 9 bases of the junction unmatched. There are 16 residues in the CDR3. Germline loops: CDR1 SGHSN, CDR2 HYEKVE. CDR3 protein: CASSHRLGGRPNTLYF. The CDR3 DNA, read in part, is TGTGCCAGCTCCCACCGACTGGGGGGGCGCCCAAACACCTTGTAC.

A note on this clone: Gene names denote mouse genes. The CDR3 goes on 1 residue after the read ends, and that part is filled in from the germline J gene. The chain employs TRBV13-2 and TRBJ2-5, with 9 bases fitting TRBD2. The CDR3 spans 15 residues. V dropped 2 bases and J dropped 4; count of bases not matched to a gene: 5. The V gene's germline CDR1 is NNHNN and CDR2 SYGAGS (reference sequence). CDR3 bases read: TGTGCCAGCGGTGAACCTGGGGGGGTCGAAGACACCCAGTAC. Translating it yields CASGEPGGVEDTQY. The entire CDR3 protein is CASGEPGGVEDTQYF.

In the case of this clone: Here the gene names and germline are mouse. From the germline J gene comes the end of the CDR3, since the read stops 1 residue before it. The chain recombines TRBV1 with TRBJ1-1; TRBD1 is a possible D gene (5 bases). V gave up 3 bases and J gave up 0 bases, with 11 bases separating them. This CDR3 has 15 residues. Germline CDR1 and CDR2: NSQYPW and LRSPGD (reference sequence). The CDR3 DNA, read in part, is TGCACCTGCAGTGCCGGGACGCTTGCAAACACAGAAGTCTTC. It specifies CTCSAGTLANTEVF. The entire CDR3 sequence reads CTCSAGTLANTEVFF.

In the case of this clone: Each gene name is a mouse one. Partial CDR3 DNA: TGTGCTAGCAGCGCCGGGACAGTTATCAACGAAAGATTATTT. Protein sequence: CASSAGTVINERLF. The whole CDR3 sequence is CASSAGTVINERLFF. The chain recombines TRBV29 with TRBJ1-4; 7 bases line up with TRBD1. The read terminates 1 residue before the CDR3 end, so the remaining end is supplied by the germline J gene. Germline CDR1 reads MSHET; CDR2 reads SYDVDS. This CDR3 contains 15 residues. Trimming removed 6 bases from V and 4 bases from J; junction bases left unmatched: 8.

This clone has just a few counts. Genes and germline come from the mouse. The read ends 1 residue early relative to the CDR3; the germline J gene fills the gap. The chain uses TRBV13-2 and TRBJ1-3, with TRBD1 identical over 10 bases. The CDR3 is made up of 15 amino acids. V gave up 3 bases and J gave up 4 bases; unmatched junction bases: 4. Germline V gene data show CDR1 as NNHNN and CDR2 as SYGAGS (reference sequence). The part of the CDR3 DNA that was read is TGTGCCAGCGGTGTCGACAGGGGGCTGGGAAATACGCTCTAT. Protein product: CASGVDRGLGNTLY. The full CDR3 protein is CASGVDRGLGNTLYF.

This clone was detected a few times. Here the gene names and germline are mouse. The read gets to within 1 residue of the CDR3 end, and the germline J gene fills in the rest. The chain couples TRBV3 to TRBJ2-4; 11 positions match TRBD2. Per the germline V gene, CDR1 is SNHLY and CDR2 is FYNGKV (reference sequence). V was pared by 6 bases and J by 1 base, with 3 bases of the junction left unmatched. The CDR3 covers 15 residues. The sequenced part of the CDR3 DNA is TGTGCCAGCAGTCCGACTGGGGGGGGTCAAAACACCTTGTAC. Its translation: CASSPTGGGQNTLY. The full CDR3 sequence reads CASSPTGGGQNTLYF.

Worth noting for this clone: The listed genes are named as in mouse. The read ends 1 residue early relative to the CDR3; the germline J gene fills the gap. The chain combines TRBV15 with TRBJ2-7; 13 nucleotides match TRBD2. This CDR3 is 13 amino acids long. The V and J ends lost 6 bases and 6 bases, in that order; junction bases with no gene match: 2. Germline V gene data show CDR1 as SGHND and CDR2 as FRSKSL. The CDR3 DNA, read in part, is TGTGCCAGCAGGGACTGGGGGGGCAGTGAACAGTAC. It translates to CASRDWGGSEQY. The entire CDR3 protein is CASRDWGGSEQYF.

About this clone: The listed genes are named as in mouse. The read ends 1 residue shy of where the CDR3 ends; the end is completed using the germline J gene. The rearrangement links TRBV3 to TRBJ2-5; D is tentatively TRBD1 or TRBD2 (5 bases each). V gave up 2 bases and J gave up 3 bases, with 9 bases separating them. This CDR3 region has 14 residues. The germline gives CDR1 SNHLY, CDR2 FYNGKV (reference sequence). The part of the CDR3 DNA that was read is TGTGCCAGCAGCTTACCCGGGGGTCAAGACACCCAGTAC. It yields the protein CASSLPGGQDTQY. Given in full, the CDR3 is CASSLPGGQDTQYF. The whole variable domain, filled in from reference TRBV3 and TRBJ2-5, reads GPKVLQIPSHQIIDMGQMVTLNCDPVSNHLYFYWYKQILGQQMEFLVNFYNGKVMEKSKLFKDQFSVERPDGSYFTLKIQPTALEDSAVYFCASSLPGGQDTQYFGPGTRLLVL.

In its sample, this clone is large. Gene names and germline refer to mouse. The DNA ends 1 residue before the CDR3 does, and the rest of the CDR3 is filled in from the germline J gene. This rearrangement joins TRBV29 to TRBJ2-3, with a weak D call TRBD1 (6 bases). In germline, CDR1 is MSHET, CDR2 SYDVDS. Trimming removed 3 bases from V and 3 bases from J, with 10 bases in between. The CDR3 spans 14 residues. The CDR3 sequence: CASSFTGRAETLYF. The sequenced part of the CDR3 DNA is TGTGCTAGCAGTTTTACAGGGAGGGCAGAAACGCTGTAT.

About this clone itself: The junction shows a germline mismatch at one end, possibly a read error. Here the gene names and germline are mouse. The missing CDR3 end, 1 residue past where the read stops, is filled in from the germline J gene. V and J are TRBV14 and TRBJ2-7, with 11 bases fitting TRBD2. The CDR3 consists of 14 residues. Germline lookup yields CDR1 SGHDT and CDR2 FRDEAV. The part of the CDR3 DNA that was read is TGTGCCCGCAGGCCGGGACTGGGGGATTTTGAACAGTAC. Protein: CARRPGLGDFEQY. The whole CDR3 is CARRPGLGDFEQYF.

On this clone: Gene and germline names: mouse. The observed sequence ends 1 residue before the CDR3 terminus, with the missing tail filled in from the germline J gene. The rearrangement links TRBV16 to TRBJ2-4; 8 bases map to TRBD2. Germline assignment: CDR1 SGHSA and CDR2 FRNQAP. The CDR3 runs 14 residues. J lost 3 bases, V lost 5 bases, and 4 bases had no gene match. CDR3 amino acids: CASSPLGGQNTLYF. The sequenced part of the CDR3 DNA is TGTGCAAGCAGCCCCCTGGGGGGCCAAAACACCTTGTAC.

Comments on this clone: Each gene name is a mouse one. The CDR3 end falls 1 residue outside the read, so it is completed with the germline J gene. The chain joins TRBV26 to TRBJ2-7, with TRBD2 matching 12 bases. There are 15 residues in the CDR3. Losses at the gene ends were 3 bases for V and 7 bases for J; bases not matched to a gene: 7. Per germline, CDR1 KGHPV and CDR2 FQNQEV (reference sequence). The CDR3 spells CASSLQTGGAPEQYF. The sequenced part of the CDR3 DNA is TGTGCCAGCAGTCTTCAGACTGGGGGGGCGCCGGAACAGTAC.

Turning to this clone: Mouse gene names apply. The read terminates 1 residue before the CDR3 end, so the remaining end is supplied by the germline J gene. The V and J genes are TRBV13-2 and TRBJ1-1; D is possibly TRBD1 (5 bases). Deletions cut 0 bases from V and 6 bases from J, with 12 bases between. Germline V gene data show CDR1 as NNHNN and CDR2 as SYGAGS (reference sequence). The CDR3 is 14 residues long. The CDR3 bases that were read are TGTGCCAGCGGTGATGAGGCAGGGTTGGCAGAAGTCTTC. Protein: CASGDEAGLAEVF. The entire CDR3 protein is CASGDEAGLAEVFF.

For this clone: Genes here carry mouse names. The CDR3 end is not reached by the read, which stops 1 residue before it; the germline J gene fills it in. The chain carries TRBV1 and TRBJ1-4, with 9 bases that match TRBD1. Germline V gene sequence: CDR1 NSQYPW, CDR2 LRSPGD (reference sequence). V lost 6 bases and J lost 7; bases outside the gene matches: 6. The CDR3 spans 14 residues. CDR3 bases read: TGCACCTGCAGGAGGACAGGGGAATTCGAAAGATTATTT. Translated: CTCRRTGEFERLF. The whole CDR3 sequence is CTCRRTGEFERLFF.

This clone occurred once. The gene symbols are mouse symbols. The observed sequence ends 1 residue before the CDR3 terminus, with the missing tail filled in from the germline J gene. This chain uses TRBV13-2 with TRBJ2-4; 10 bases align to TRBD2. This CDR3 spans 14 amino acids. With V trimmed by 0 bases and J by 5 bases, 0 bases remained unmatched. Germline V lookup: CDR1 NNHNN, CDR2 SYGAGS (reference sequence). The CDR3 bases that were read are TGTGCCAGCGGTGATGGGGACTGGGGAAACACCTTGTAC. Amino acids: CASGDGDWGNTLY. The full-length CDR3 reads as CASGDGDWGNTLYF.

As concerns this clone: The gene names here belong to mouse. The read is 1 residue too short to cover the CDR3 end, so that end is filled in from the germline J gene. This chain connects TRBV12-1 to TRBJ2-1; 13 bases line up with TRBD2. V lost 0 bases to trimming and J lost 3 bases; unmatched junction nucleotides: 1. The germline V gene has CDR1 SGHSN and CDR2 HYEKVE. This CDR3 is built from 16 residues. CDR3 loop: CASSLGLGGRYAEQFF. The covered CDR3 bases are TGTGCCAGCTCTCTCGGACTGGGGGGGCGCTATGCTGAGCAGTTC. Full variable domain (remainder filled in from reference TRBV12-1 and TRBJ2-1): DSGVVQSPRHIIKEKGGRSVLTCIPISGHSNVVWYQQTLGKELKFLIQHYEKVERDKGFLPSRFSVQQFDDYHSEMNMSALELEDSAMYFCASSLGLGGRYAEQFFGPGTRLTVL.

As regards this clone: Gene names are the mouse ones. Incomplete CDR3 DNA: TGTGCCAGCAGTGACGATGCAGAAAACACCTTGTAC. As protein: CASSDDAENTLY. The full CDR3 protein is CASSDDAENTLYF. The V gene is TRBV13-1, the J gene TRBJ2-4; the D is unclear. The read ends 1 residue early relative to the CDR3; the germline J gene fills the gap. Deletions cut 2 bases from V and 4 bases from J, with 8 bases between. This CDR3 region has 13 residues. Germline loops: CDR1 NSHNY, CDR2 SYGAGN.